The sequence of this T cell receptor beta chain was determined in a study of beta chain features in type 1 diabetes. On the study more broadly: Patients were similar to healthy donors in age and gender (as well as in cell yields).

Of note for this clone: Its antigen is still unknown.

Points from the study as a whole: TCRB CDR3s were moderately but significantly shorter in Type 1 diabetes patients in all four CD4+ subsets.

The CDR3 is made up of 18 amino acids. The V and J ends lost 4 bases and 0 bases respectively, with 21 bases between them. The germline gives CDR1 MDHEN, CDR2 SYDVKM. All of the isolated RNA was reverse transcribed, so expressed TCRB transcripts were sequenced. Repertoires were generated with immunoSEQ multiplex PCR, while TCRdb's copy carries only in-frame clones and drops some. Of 65,000 to 100,000 clones in the sample, about a third were seen once. The sample was stem cell memory CD4+ T cells from blood. The sequence derives from a woman between 18 and 30 years old in good health. V gene TRBV28 combines with J gene TRBJ1-2; D remains unclear. The CDR3 nucleotides are TGTGCCAGCAGTTCCCTCTTAGGTGAGGACTTCTCTAACTATGGCTACACCTTC. This translates into CASSSLLGEDFSNYGYTF.